These 3 T cell receptor beta chains originate from one sample sequenced in a study of T cell responses to AZD1222 COVID-19 vaccine. Sequencing used immunoSEQ multiplex PCR; TCRdb keeps in-frame clones, though not all of them. The sample yields about 170,000 clones, approximately 90% seen once. The source material was peripheral blood, sampled 28 days after the second AZD1222 dose. The receptors come from an adult who received the AZD1222 COVID-19 vaccine.

The CDR3: CATSRDLTSGGLDQETQYF. The CDR3, as DNA: TGTGCCACCAGCAGAGATTTGACTAGCGGGGGGCTGGACCAAGAGACCCAGTACTTC. This chain joins TRBV15 and TRBJ2-5; 13 positions agree with TRBD2. V dropped 0 bases and J dropped 0; count of bases not matched to a gene: 7. Per the germline V gene, CDR1 is LNHNV and CDR2 is YYDKDF (reference sequence). The CDR3 has 19 amino acids.

The chain uses TRBV12-3 or TRBV12-4 and TRBJ2-7, with 8 bases lining up with TRBD1. V lost 10 bases to trimming and J lost 7 bases; unmatched junction nucleotides: 12. The CDR3 length is 13 residues. DNA for the CDR3: TGTGCCACCAGGGGGACAGGTGTGAGAGAGCAGTACTTC. Translating it yields CATRGTGVREQYF.

The V gene is TRBV19, the J gene TRBJ1-5; 7 bases align to TRBD1. Germline loops: CDR1 LNHDA, CDR2 SQIVND (reference sequence). This CDR3 region has 14 residues. V lost 7 bases to trimming and J lost 6 bases; unmatched junction nucleotides: 9. The chain's CDR3 is CASKGAGRTQPQHF. CDR3 DNA: TGTGCCAGTAAGGGGGCAGGGAGGACTCAGCCCCAGCATTTT.